This T cell receptor beta chain was sequenced for a study of molecular identifiers for immune sequencing clone quantification. Germline loops: CDR1 LGHNA, CDR2 YNFKEQ. V was trimmed by 0 bases and J by 5 bases, leaving 21 bases between them. The length of the CDR3 is 18 residues. TCRdb analysed the PCR reads with MiXCR anew, one entry per CDR3 protein. The sample holds around 460,000 distinct CDR3 sequences, about 26% seen once. This TCR came from a human donor in good health. Some libraries in this study had Jurkat cell RNA spiked in. The sequenced material came from naive CD8+ T cells from blood, with Jurkat cell RNA spiked in. Subset defined: FACS-sorted CD8+CD4-CCR7+CD45RA+ naive T cells. The chain carries TRBV4-2 and TRBJ2-3; D might be TRBD2 (6 bases). CDR3 DNA: TGTGCCAGCAGCCAAGAAAGAGGTGGAGGGACCCACAAAGATACGCAGTATTTT. It yields the protein CASSQERGGGTHKDTQYF.